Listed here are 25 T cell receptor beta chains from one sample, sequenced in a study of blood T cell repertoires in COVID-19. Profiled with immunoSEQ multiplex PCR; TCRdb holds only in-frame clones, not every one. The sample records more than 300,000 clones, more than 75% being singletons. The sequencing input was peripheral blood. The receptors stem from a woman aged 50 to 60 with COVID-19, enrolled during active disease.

CDR3 nucleotides: TGCGCCAGCAGCCCCACCGGGGGGCTCTCACATGAGCAGTTCTTC. Translating it yields CASSPTGGLSHEQFF. The rearrangement uses TRBV4-1 and TRBJ2-1, with a tentative D call TRBD2 (7 bases). The CDR3 consists of 15 residues. Germline CDR1 and CDR2: MGHRA and YSYEKL. Trimming pared 4 bases from V and 8 bases from J, leaving 18 bases between.

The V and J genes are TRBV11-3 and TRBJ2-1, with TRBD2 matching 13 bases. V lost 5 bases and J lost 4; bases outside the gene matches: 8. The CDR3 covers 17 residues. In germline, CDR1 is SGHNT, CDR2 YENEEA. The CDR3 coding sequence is TGTGCCAGCAGCCCGAGGGGACTAGCGGGGCCATACAATGAGCAGTTCTTC. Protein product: CASSPRGLAGPYNEQFF.

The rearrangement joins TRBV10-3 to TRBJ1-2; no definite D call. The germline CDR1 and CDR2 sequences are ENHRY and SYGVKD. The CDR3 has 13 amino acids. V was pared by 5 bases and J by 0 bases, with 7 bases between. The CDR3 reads CAISQETNYGYTF. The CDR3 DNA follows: TGTGCCATCAGTCAGGAAACTAACTATGGCTACACCTTC.

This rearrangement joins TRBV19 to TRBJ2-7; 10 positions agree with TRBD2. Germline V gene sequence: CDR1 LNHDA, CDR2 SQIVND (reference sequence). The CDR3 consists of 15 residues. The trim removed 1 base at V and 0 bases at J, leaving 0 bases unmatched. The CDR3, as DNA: TGTGCCAGTAGTATAGGACTAGCGGGCTCCTACGAGCAGTACTTC. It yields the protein CASSIGLAGSYEQYF.

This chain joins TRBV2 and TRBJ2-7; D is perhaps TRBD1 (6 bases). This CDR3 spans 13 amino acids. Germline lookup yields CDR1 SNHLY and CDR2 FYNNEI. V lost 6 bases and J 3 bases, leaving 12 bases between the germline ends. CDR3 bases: TGTGCCAGCAGCGGGACGGACAGCTACGAGCAGTACTTC. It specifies CASSGTDSYEQYF.

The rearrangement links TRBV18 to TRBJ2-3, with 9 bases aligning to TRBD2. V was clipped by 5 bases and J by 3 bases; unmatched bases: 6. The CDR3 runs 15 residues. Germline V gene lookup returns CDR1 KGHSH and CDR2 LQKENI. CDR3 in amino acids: CASSVAGVLTDTQYF. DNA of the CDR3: TGTGCCAGCTCAGTAGCGGGAGTTCTAACAGATACGCAGTATTTT.

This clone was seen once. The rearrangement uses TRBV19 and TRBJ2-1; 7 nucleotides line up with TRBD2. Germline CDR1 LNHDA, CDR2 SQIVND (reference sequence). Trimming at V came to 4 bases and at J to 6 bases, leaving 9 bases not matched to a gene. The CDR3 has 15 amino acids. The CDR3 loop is CASSSGGVTINEQFF. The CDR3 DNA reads TGTGCCAGTAGTAGTGGGGGGGTGACCATCAATGAGCAGTTCTTC.

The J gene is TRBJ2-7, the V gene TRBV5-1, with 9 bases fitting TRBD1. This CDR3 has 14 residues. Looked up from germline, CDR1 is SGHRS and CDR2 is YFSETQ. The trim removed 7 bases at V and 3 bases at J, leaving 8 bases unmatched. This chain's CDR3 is CASHRRQGGYEQYF. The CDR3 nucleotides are TGCGCCAGCCATCGCCGACAGGGGGGCTACGAGCAGTACTTC.

CDR3 region: CASSLWSRYGYTF. The CDR3 DNA sequence: TGTGCCAGCAGCTTATGGTCTCGGTATGGCTACACCTTC. The J gene is TRBJ1-2, the V gene TRBV11-2; no firm D call. Between the trimmed V and J ends, which lost 2 bases and 5 bases, there was a span of 9 bases. This CDR3 has 13 amino acids. Germline CDR1 is SGHAT and CDR2 is FQNNGV.

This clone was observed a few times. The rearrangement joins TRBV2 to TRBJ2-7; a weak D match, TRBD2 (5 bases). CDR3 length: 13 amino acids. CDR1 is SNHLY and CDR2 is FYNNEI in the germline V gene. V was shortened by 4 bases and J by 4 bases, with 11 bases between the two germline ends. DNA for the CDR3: TGTGCCAGCAGTGCAGGACTGACGTACGAGCAGTACTTC. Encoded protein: CASSAGLTYEQYF. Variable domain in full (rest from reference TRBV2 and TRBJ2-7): EPEVTQTPSHQVTQMGQEVILRCVPISNHLYFYWYRQILGQKVEFLVSFYNNEISEKSEIFDDQFSVERPDGSNFTLKIRSTKLEDSAMYFCASSAGLTYEQYFGPGTRLTVT.

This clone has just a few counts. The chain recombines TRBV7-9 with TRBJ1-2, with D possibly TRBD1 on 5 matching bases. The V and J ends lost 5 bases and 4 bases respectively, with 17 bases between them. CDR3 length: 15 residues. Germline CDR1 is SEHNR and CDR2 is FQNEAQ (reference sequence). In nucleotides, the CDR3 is TGTGCCAGCAGCATCGGGACTCCCCCTAGCTATGGCTACACCTTC. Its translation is CASSIGTPPSYGYTF.

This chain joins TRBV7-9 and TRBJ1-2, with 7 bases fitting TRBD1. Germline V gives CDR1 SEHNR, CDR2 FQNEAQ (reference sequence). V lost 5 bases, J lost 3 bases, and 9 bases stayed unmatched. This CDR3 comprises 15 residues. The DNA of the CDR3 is TGTGCCAGCAGCCCCCCCCAGGGGGAGGACTATGGCTACACCTTC. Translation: CASSPPQGEDYGYTF.

CDR3: CSVESLAGEGYNEQFF. The CDR3 nucleotides are TGCAGCGTTGAATCCCTCGCCGGGGAGGGGTACAATGAGCAGTTCTTC. The V and J genes are TRBV29-1 and TRBJ2-1; 7 bases are a match to TRBD2. The V segment lost 2 bases and the J segment 4 bases; nucleotides outside the gene matches: 11. The CDR3 is made up of 16 amino acids. The germline V gene encodes CDR1 SQVTM and CDR2 ANQGSEA.

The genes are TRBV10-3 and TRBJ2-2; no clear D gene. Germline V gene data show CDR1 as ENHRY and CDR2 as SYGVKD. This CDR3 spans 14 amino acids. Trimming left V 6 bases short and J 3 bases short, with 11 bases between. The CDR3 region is CAISRKVDTGELFF. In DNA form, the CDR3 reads TGTGCCATCAGCAGGAAGGTCGACACCGGGGAGCTGTTTTTT.

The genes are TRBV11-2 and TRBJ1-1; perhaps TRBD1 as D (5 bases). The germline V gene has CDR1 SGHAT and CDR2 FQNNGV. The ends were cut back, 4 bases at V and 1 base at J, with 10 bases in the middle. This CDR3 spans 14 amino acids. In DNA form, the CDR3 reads TGTGCCAGCAGCTCCGCCGGGGGGAACACTGAAGCTTTCTTT. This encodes CASSSAGGNTEAFF.

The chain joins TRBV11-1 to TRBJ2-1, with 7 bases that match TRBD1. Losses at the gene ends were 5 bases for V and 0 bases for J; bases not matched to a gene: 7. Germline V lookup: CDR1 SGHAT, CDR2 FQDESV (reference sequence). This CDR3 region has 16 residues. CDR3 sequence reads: CASSRGQSSSYNEQFF. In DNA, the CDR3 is TGTGCCAGCAGCCGGGGACAGAGCAGCTCCTACAATGAGCAGTTCTTC.

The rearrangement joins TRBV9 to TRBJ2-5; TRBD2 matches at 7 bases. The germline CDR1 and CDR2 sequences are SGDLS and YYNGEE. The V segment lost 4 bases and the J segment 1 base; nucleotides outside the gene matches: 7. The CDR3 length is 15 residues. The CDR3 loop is CASSPLGTIQETQYF. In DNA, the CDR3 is TGTGCCAGCAGCCCACTAGGGACTATCCAAGAGACCCAGTACTTC.

The CDR3 loop reads CASTSWTGWREEQYF. The CDR3 DNA reads as TGTGCCAGCACCTCCTGGACAGGGTGGCGGGAAGAGCAGTACTTC. The chain uses TRBV2 and TRBJ2-7; 8 nucleotides match TRBD1. The junction had 15 bases not matched to a gene; V was cut back by 7 bases and J by 7 bases. The CDR3 is 15 residues long. CDR1 and CDR2 (germline): SNHLY, FYNNEI. Full variable domain (missing parts from reference TRBV2 and TRBJ2-7): EPEVTQTPSHQVTQMGQEVILRCVPISNHLYFYWYRQILGQKVEFLVSFYNNEISEKSEIFDDQFSVERPDGSNFTLKIRSTKLEDSAMYFCASTSWTGWREEQYFGPGTRLTVT.

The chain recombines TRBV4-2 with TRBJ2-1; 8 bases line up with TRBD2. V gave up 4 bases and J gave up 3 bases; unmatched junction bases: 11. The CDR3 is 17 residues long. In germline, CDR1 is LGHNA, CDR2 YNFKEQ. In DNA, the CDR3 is TGTGCCAGCAGCCGAGGGCGGGGGGCTAGCGGCTACAATGAGCAGTTCTTC. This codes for CASSRGRGASGYNEQFF.

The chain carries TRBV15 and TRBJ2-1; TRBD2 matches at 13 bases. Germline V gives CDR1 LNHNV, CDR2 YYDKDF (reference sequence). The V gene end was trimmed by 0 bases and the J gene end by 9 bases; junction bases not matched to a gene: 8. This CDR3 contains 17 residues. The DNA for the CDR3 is TGTGCCACCAGCAGAGAGACCGGGACTAGCGGGACCCTTGAGCAGTTCTTC. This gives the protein CATSRETGTSGTLEQFF.

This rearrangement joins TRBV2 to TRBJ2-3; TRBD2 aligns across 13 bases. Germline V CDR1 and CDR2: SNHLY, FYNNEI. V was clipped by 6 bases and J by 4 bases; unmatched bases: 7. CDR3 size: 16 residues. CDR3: CASRPGLAGVPDTQYF. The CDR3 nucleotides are TGTGCCAGCAGGCCCGGACTAGCGGGAGTACCAGATACGCAGTATTTT.

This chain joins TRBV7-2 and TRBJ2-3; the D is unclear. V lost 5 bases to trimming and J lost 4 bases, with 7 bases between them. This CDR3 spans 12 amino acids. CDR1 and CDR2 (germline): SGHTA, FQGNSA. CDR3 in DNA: TGTGCCAGCAGCACATACGCAGATACGCAGTATTTT. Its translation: CASSTYADTQYF.

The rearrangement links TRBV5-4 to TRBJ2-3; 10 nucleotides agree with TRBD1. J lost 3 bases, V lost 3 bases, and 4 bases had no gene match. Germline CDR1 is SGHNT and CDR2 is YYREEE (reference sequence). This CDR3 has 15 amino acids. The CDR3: CASSSRDRGTDTQYF. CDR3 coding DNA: TGTGCCAGCAGCTCCCGGGACAGGGGAACAGATACGCAGTATTTT.

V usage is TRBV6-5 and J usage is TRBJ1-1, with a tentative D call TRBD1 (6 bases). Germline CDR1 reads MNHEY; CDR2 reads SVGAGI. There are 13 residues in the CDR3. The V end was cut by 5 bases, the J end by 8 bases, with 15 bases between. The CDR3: CASSQPLDSEAFF. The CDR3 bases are TGTGCCAGCAGTCAACCGTTGGACAGCGAAGCTTTCTTT.

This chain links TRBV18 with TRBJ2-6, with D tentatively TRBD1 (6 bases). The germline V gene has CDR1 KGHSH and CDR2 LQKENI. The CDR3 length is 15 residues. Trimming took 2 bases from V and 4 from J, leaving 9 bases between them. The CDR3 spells CASSPGGTGANVLTF. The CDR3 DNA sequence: TGTGCCAGCTCACCAGGGGGCACCGGGGCCAACGTCCTGACTTTC.